Reported below is one TCR beta chain. Its antigen is as yet unknown. The length of the CDR3 is 13 residues. Looked up from germline, CDR1 is DFQATT and CDR2 is SNEGSKA (reference sequence). The V gene end was trimmed by 7 bases and the J gene end by 5 bases; junction bases not matched to a gene: 4. Sorting recovered naive CD8 T cells on a CD8+CD4-CCR7+CD45RA+ profile. This sample stems from a study of molecular identifiers for immune sequencing clone quantification. Study summary: In replicates, the authors split RNA from around 20,000 or 100,000 naive CD8 cells five ways and sequenced four.

General study points: Among 930,000 or so naive cells, as was reported, spiked Jurkat TCR RNA from one cell was detectable.

It was with previously described methods and listed TCR primers that bulk TCR libraries were made. TCRdb fed the PCR reads into MiXCR, producing one record per CDR3 protein. Here the sample spans approximately 550,000 distinct CDR3 sequences, less than 30% being singletons. The source is a human donor in good health. Some libraries in this study had Jurkat cell RNA spiked in. The sequencing input was naive CD8+ T cells from blood, with Jurkat cell RNA spiked in. Noted subset: FACS-sorted CD8+CD4-CCR7+CD45RA+ naive T cells. The chain uses TRBV20-1 and TRBJ2-3, with 12 bases lining up with TRBD2. This chain's CDR3 is CSVASGGGDTQYF. Written as DNA, the CDR3 is TGCAGTGTGGCTAGCGGGGGGGGAGATACGCAGTATTTT.